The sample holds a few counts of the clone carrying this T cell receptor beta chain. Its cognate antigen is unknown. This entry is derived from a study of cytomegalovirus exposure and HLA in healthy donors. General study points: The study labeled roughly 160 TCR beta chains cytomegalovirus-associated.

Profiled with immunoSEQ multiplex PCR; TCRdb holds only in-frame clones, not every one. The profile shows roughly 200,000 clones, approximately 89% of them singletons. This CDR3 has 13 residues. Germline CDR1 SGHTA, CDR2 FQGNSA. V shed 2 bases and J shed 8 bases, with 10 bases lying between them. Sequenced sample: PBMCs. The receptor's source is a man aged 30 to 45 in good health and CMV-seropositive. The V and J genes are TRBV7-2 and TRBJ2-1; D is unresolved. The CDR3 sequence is CASSLSHLDEQFF. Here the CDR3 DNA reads TGTGCCAGCAGCTTATCCCACTTAGATGAGCAGTTCTTC.